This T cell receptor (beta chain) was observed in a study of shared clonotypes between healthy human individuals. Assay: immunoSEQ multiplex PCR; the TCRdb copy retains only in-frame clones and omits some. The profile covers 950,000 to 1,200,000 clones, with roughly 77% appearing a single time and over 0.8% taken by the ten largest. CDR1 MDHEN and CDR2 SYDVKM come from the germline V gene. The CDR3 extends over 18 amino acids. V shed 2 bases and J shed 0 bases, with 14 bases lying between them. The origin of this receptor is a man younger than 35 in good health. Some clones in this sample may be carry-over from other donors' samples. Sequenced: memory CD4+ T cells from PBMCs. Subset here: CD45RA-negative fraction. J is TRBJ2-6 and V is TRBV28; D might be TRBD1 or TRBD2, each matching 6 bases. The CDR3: CASSLVPGAGSGANVLTF. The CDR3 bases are TGTGCCAGCAGTTTAGTTCCGGGGGCTGGCTCTGGGGCCAACGTCCTGACTTTC.